This TCR beta chain was observed in a study of beta chain features in type 1 diabetes. Overall study: All samples combined gave roughly 100 million sorted cells for examination. Broader study findings: TCRB CDR3s from Type 1 diabetes patients were moderately but significantly shorter in all four CD4+ subsets.

On this clone: Its antigen is unknown.

All of the isolated RNA was reverse transcribed, so expressed TCRB transcripts were sequenced. Here immunoSEQ multiplex PCR was the method, and the copy in TCRdb shows in-frame clones only, minus some. The sample includes 150,000 to 200,000 clones, more than 60% seen only once; the top ten take approximately 0.089%. In germline, CDR1 is LNHDA, CDR2 SQIVND (reference sequence). This CDR3 is 15 amino acids long. With 3 bases removed from V and 2 bases from J, the gap between germline ends came to 8 bases. The gene calls are TRBV19 and TRBJ2-6; weak D call: TRBD2 (5 bases). This sequence was found in a man aged 25 to 40 with type 1 diabetes. The specimen was naive CD4+ T cells from blood. CDR3 region: CASSMSGAGANVLTF. The CDR3 coding sequence is TGTGCCAGTAGTATGTCCGGGGCTGGGGCCAACGTCCTGACTTTC.